Presented here are 14 T cell receptor beta chains from one specimen sequenced in a study of T cells after yellow fever vaccination. TCRdb itself ran the 5' RACE reads through MiXCR, one entry per CDR3 protein. The data show about 160,000 distinct CDR3 sequences, around 7% seen once. The sequencing used CD4+ T cells sorted from PBMCs, collected 5 days after the first yellow fever vaccination. Receptors originate from a man between 18 and 29 years old who received the YFV17D yellow fever vaccine.

The chain couples TRBV24-1 to TRBJ2-1; TRBD1 agrees at 9 bases. Germline V gene data show CDR1 as KGHDR and CDR2 as SFDVKD. This CDR3 has 15 residues. J gave up 9 bases and V 2 bases, and 7 bases lay outside the gene matches. The CDR3 is CATSDSTDRGVEQFF. Written as DNA, the CDR3 is TGTGCCACCAGTGATTCCACGGACAGGGGAGTTGAGCAGTTCTTC.

At least ten counts were recorded for this clonotype. CDR3 residues: CASSQDGSRGLSETQYF. DNA of the CDR3: TGCGCCAGCAGCCAAGATGGGAGCCGGGGGCTGAGTGAGACCCAGTACTTC. This chain joins TRBV4-3 and TRBJ2-5, with D possibly being TRBD1 or TRBD2 (6 bases each). V shed 0 bases and J shed 5 bases, with 19 bases lying between them. Germline CDR1 and CDR2: LGHNA and YSLEER. This CDR3 is built from 17 residues.

This clonotype was recorded at least ten times. The rearrangement joins TRBV7-8 to TRBJ2-5, with TRBD2 as a possible D gene (5 bases). CDR1 and CDR2 from the germline V gene are SGHVS and FQNEAQ. Trimming shortened V by 5 bases and J by 2 bases, and 12 bases separated the two germline ends. The CDR3 sequence is 14 residues long. Here the CDR3 reads CASSRTFGQETQYF. In nucleotides, the CDR3 is TGTGCCAGCAGCCGGACTTTTGGTCAAGAGACCCAGTACTTC.

The CDR3 region is CASSYSGVSSGGYEQYF. The CDR3 region has the DNA TGTGCCAGCAGTTACTCAGGCGTATCTAGCGGGGGCTACGAGCAGTACTTC. The chain employs TRBV6-5 and TRBJ2-7; TRBD2 matches 10 bases. Trimming removed 0 bases from V and 3 bases from J; junction bases left unmatched: 8. The germline CDR1 and CDR2 sequences are MNHEY and SVGAGI. The CDR3 spans 17 residues.

This clonotype was seen more than once but under ten times. This chain links TRBV29-1 with TRBJ2-3; 9 positions agree with TRBD1. Losses at the gene ends were 5 bases for V and 4 bases for J; bases not matched to a gene: 13. The germline CDR1 and CDR2 sequences are SQVTM and ANQGSEA. The CDR3 totals 16 residues. CDR3 in DNA: TGCAGCGTTCCAAGGCCCCGGGGACAGGGAGCAGATACGCAGTATTTT. It yields the protein CSVPRPRGQGADTQYF.

This chain joins TRBV4-2 and TRBJ2-6; D is uncertain. Trimming removed 2 bases at V and 0 bases at J, with 5 bases between. Germline V gene sequence: CDR1 LGHNA, CDR2 YNFKEQ. This CDR3 contains 15 residues. The CDR3 loop reads CASSQTDSGANVLTF. The DNA of the CDR3 is TGTGCCAGCAGCCAAACCGACTCTGGGGCCAACGTCCTGACTTTC.

This clonotype came up a few times. The V gene is TRBV20-1, the J gene TRBJ1-2, with unresolved D. V dropped 6 bases and J dropped 7 bases, with 24 bases sitting between them. Looked up from germline, CDR1 is DFQATT and CDR2 is SNEGSKA (reference sequence). The CDR3 consists of 15 residues. The DNA for the CDR3 is TGCAGTGCAGATCCCCCTGGACCGACCTTGGGTGGCTACACCTTC. Protein product: CSADPPGPTLGGYTF.

The V gene is TRBV12-3 or TRBV12-4, the J gene TRBJ1-6; D is ambiguous. Deletions cut 6 bases from V and 10 bases from J, with 13 bases between. There are 13 residues in the CDR3. The CDR3 reads CASRLFFDSPLHF. CDR3 nucleotide sequence: TGTGCCAGCAGACTCTTCTTCGACTCACCCCTCCACTTT.

In this sample, this clonotype turned up many times. V gene TRBV5-7 combines with J gene TRBJ1-4; D remains ambiguous. TRBV5-7 is an open reading frame whose function is uncertain. The V and J ends lost 1 base and 7 bases respectively, with 8 bases between them. The CDR3 runs to 13 residues. The CDR3 coding sequence is TGTGCCAGCAGCTTGAAAGGGTGTGAAAAACTGTTTTTT. As protein: CASSLKGCEKLFF.

A few counts support this clonotype. J is TRBJ2-4 and V is TRBV20-1, with D maybe TRBD1 (6 bases). Germline V gene data show CDR1 as DFQATT and CDR2 as SNEGSKA (reference sequence). CDR3 length: 13 residues. V was trimmed by 2 bases and J by 5 bases, leaving 10 bases between them. The CDR3: CSARSGAENIQYF. In DNA, the CDR3 is TGCAGTGCTAGATCAGGGGCTGAAAACATTCAGTACTTC.

This rearrangement joins TRBV19 to TRBJ1-1, with TRBD1 identical over 7 bases. Germline CDR1 LNHDA, CDR2 SQIVND (reference sequence). The length of the CDR3 is 14 residues. V lost 5 bases to trimming and J lost 5 bases; unmatched junction nucleotides: 8. CDR3 in amino acids: CASSPQGEWTEAFF. As DNA, the CDR3 is TGTGCCAGTAGTCCGCAGGGGGAATGGACTGAAGCTTTCTTT.

The sample holds many counts of this clonotype. The J gene is TRBJ2-7, the V gene TRBV15; D perhaps matches TRBD2 (6 bases). V lost 8 bases and J 4 bases, leaving 18 bases between the germline ends. The CDR3 is made up of 14 amino acids. Germline CDR1 LNHNV, CDR2 YYDKDF (reference sequence). The CDR3 nucleotides are TGTGCCACCGGGATGGGGGGAGCTGGATACGAGCAGTACTTC. Its translation: CATGMGGAGYEQYF.

This clonotype was picked up many times. The chain combines TRBV6-2 or TRBV6-3 with TRBJ1-1, with 7 bases fitting TRBD1. After removal of 6 bases from V and 1 base from J, the junction contained 11 bases not matched to a gene. Per germline, CDR1 MNHEY and CDR2 SVGEGT. There are 16 residues in the CDR3. The CDR3 DNA sequence: TGTGCCAGCAGAAACCCCTCGACAGGGCGGAACACTGAAGCTTTCTTT. Protein product: CASRNPSTGRNTEAFF.

This clonotype was counted ten times or more. The chain uses TRBV7-2 and TRBJ2-3; D unresolved. V dropped 5 bases and J dropped 0 bases, with 9 bases sitting between them. Per germline, CDR1 SGHTA and CDR2 FQGNSA. This CDR3 has 14 amino acids. CDR3 in DNA: TGTGCCAGCAGCCAGCTGGAGAGCACAGATACGCAGTATTTT. As protein: CASSQLESTDTQYF.